The present entry profiles one T cell receptor (beta chain) with its context. The data originate from a study of blood T cell repertoires in COVID-19. In the study overall: COVID-19 samples from acute and convalescent phases originated in the United States, Italy and Spain. T cells, B-cell-depleted T cells, or PBMCs provided the cDNA or gDNA that served as material.

The CDR3 is made up of 14 amino acids. CDR1 is SGHDT, CDR2 YYEEEE, per germline. Germline trimming cut 4 bases from V and 7 bases from J; bases unmatched to any gene: 7. The authors' processing: Amplification of reference gene primers was used by the study to estimate nucleated cell counts. The assay was immunoSEQ multiplex PCR, and TCRdb's table has in-frame clones only and misses some. The DNA was the basis for D and trimming; V, J and clone size are from that table. This sample has 150,000 to 200,000 clones; 82% occur once, and the top ten carry approximately 21%. This chain uses TRBV5-6 with TRBJ2-1, with 8 positions matching TRBD2. This clonotype was obtained from a woman older than 75 with acute or convalescent COVID-19. Sequencing was performed on peripheral blood. This CDR3 reads CASSPAGVDNEQFF. The CDR3 DNA follows: TGTGCCAGCAGCCCAGCGGGAGTGGATAATGAGCAGTTCTTC. Using reference TRBV5-6 and TRBJ2-1 for the parts outside the CDR3, the full variable domain is DAGVTQSPTHLIKTRGQQVTLRCSPKSGHDTVSWYQQALGQGPQFIFQYYEEEERQRGNFPDRFSGHQFPNYSSELNVNALLLGDSALYLCASSPAGVDNEQFFGPGTRLTVL.